These 8 T cell receptor beta chains were sequenced from one sample in a study of CD8 T cells in cerebrospinal fluid in Alzheimer's disease. One entry per CDR3 protein, without DNA, is what TCRdb gives after re-calling the 10x single-cell sequencing reads. The clone table shows about 1,500 distinct CDR3 sequences, with the ten largest holding about 5.2%. The sample taken for sequencing was cerebrospinal fluid. The source is a human donor with Alzheimer's disease.

This clonotype is called medium-sized (0.01 to 0.1%) based on its frequency. This rearrangement joins TRBV7-6 to TRBJ1-5; the TCRdb call, TRBD1, lacks DNA for checking. The CDR3 is 18 residues long. Germline V lookup: CDR1 SGHVS, CDR2 FNYEAQ. The CDR3 is CASSLALGPWGSNQPQHF.

This clonotype is labeled medium-sized based on frequency. The chain couples TRBV5-6 to TRBJ1-5. The CDR3 totals 15 residues. Looked up from germline, CDR1 is SGHDT and CDR2 is YYEEEE. CDR3 sequence reads: CASSLEGRAYQPQHF. The variable domain in full, with the rest retrieved from reference TRBV5-6 and TRBJ1-5, is DAGVTQSPTHLIKTRGQQVTLRCSPKSGHDTVSWYQQALGQGPQFIFQYYEEEERQRGNFPDRFSGHQFPNYSSELNVNALLLGDSALYLCASSLEGRAYQPQHFGDGTRLSIL.

This clonotype is identified as medium-sized from frequency. The J gene is TRBJ2-7, the V gene TRBV7-7; TCRdb outputs TRBD1, but without DNA this stays unchecked. Germline-derived CDR1 and CDR2 are SSHAT and FNYEAQ (reference sequence). This CDR3 region has 15 residues. CDR3 region: CASSPFVGGPREQYF.

This clonotype is called medium-sized based on its frequency. J is TRBJ1-1 and V is TRBV2; the D call of TRBD1 rests on TCRdb alone, since no DNA is present to check it. The CDR3 consists of 13 residues. Germline CDR1 SNHLY, CDR2 FYNNEI. This CDR3 is CASSVPGAIEAFF.

The CDR3 region is CASSQPLPHLKWMTDHNSPLHF. The genes are TRBV4-2 and TRBJ1-6; checking the TCRdb D call of TRBD1 is not possible without DNA. The CDR3 consists of 22 residues. Germline lookup yields CDR1 LGHNA and CDR2 YNFKEQ.

This clonotype registers medium-sized by frequency. This chain links TRBV10-3 with TRBJ1-2; the TRBD1 assignment by TCRdb is unverifiable without DNA. Germline lookup yields CDR1 ENHRY and CDR2 SYGVKD. CDR3 length: 13 amino acids. The CDR3 spells CAISESQGEGYTF.

J is TRBJ2-2 and V is TRBV14. Germline assignment: CDR1 SGHDN and CDR2 FVKESK. This CDR3 has 15 residues. CDR3 sequence: CASSQDLGNTGELFF.

This clonotype ranks as medium-sized in terms of frequency. This chain connects TRBV30 to TRBJ1-3. Germline lookup yields CDR1 GTSNPN and CDR2 SVGIG (reference sequence). The CDR3 loop spans 14 amino acids. CDR3 in amino acids: CAWSVWASGNTIYF.